These T cell receptor beta chains were read from a single sample in a study of cytomegalovirus exposure and HLA in healthy donors. Sequenced by immunoSEQ multiplex PCR; TCRdb stores in-frame clones only, minus some. The repertoire has 150,000 to 200,000 clones, 85% of them found once; the top ten carry 15% to 20%. Sequences were obtained from PBMCs. The source of these receptors is a man younger than 30 in good health and CMV-seropositive. Both conserved end residues are part of each CDR3. The order of the fields is D gene, V gene, clone size, J gene, CDR3 protein, CDR3 DNA. A D gene is named only where the DNA matches it firmly. Size values are once, few and many counts, or a class for expanded clones, and some rows have none.

TRBD2	TRBV14	.	TRBJ2-1	CASSPLKRGGRGEQFF	TGTGCCAGCAGCCCCCTCAAGCGGGGGGGCCGCGGTGAGCAGTTCTTC
TRBD2	TRBV11-2	.	TRBJ2-7	CASRGLAGGYEQYF	TGTGCCAGCAGGGGACTAGCGGGAGGGTACGAGCAGTACTTC
.	TRBV5-1	.	TRBJ2-6	CASSLVGQGANVLTF	TGCGCCAGCAGCTTGGTCGGACAGGGGGCCAACGTCCTGACTTTC
.	TRBV28	once	TRBJ1-5	CASSLGTNYQPQHF	TGTGCCAGCAGTTTGGGGACAAACTATCAGCCCCAGCATTTT
.	TRBV6-1	.	TRBJ1-4	CASSEQGSHNEKLFF	TGTGCCAGCAGTGAACAGGGAAGTCACAATGAAAAACTGTTTTTT
.	TRBV13	.	TRBJ2-1	CASSLEGQGPYNEQFF	TGTGCCAGCAGCTTAGAGGGGCAGGGGCCCTACAATGAGCAGTTCTTC
TRBD2	TRBV5-4	.	TRBJ2-7	CASSLYDGGLAGEYEQYF	TGTGCCAGCAGCCTCTACGACGGGGGACTAGCGGGGGAATACGAGCAGTACTTC
.	TRBV28	.	TRBJ2-2	CASSQQGRLYRELFF	TGTGCCAGCAGTCAACAGGGACGACTCTATCGGGAGCTGTTTTTT
TRBD1	TRBV9	once	TRBJ2-1	CASSFRTGANEQFF	TGTGCCAGCAGTTTTCGGACAGGGGCGAATGAGCAGTTCTTC
.	TRBV18	.	TRBJ1-3	CASSPNSGNTIYF	TGTGCCAGCTCCCCTAACTCTGGAAACACCATATATTTT
.	TRBV11-3	.	TRBJ2-2	CASSFRGDTGELFF	TGTGCCAGCAGCTTTCGCGGGGACACCGGGGAGCTGTTTTTT
.	TRBV21-1	.	TRBJ1-4	CASSRGRGANQGEKLFF	TGTGCCAGCAGTAGGGGGAGGGGGGCGAATCAAGGAGAAAAACTGTTTTTT
TRBD1	TRBV28	few	TRBJ2-7	CASSSGQPYEQYF	TGTGCCAGCAGTTCGGGACAGCCCTACGAGCAGTACTTC
TRBD1	TRBV25-1	.	TRBJ2-2	CASSGLPGQGSAGELFF	TGTGCCAGCAGTGGACTACCGGGACAGGGGTCGGCCGGGGAGCTGTTTTTT
TRBD2	TRBV7-3	.	TRBJ2-2	CASSSSGGAFAGELFF	TGTGCCAGCAGCTCTAGCGGGGGGGCCTTTGCCGGGGAGCTGTTTTTT
.	TRBV6-1	.	TRBJ2-5	CASSEVTEETQYF	TGTGCCAGCAGTGAAGTTACAGAAGAGACCCAGTACTTC
.	TRBV5-1	.	TRBJ2-2	CASSYASLASTGELFF	TGCGCCAGCAGCTACGCGAGCCTAGCTTCCACCGGGGAGCTGTTTTTT
.	TRBV11-2	.	TRBJ2-1	CASSYTAGSSYNEQFF	TGTGCCAGCAGTTATACGGCGGGGAGCTCCTACAATGAGCAGTTCTTC
TRBD1	TRBV7-6	.	TRBJ2-7	CASSIIQGSYEQYF	TGTGCCAGCAGCATTATACAGGGGTCCTACGAGCAGTACTTC
TRBD1	TRBV9	.	TRBJ1-2	CASSVPTGAGGYTF	TGTGCCAGCAGCGTCCCTACAGGGGCGGGTGGCTACACCTTC
TRBD2	TRBV5-1	once	TRBJ2-3	CASSLTPGLAGGTGDTQYF	TGCGCCAGCAGCTTAACCCCCGGACTAGCGGGGGGTACTGGGGATACGCAGTATTTT
TRBD2	TRBV19	.	TRBJ2-1	CASSSSGSVDEQFF	TGTGCCAGTAGTTCTAGCGGGAGTGTAGATGAGCAGTTCTTC
TRBD2	TRBV6-5	.	TRBJ2-7	CASSYSTSGYYEQYF	TGTGCCAGCAGTTACTCGACTAGCGGGTACTACGAGCAGTACTTC
.	TRBV19	.	TRBJ2-1	CASSLRGAPNNEQFF	TGTGCCAGTAGTCTCCGGGGGGCCCCTAACAATGAGCAGTTCTTC
TRBD2	TRBV2	few	TRBJ2-1	CASSEGGAGIGNEQFF	TGTGCCAGCAGTGAGGGAGGGGCGGGCATCGGGAATGAGCAGTTCTTC
.	TRBV28	.	TRBJ2-3	CASSSTSDTQYF	TGTGCCAGCAGTTCGACTTCAGATACGCAGTATTTT
TRBD1	TRBV28	.	TRBJ2-7	CASSLLGTGVHEQYF	TGTGCCAGCAGTTTATTAGGGACAGGGGTTCACGAGCAGTACTTC
TRBD2	TRBV2	.	TRBJ2-1	CASSGGGDEQFF	TGTGCCAGCTCGGGGGGTGGCGATGAGCAGTTCTTC
.	TRBV15	many	TRBJ1-2	CATSREGAGSYGYTF	TGTGCCACCAGCAGAGAGGGCGCTGGGAGCTATGGCTACACCTTC
.	TRBV18	.	TRBJ1-1	CASSPETQDTEAFF	TGTGCCAGCTCACCCGAGACCCAGGACACTGAAGCTTTCTTT
.	TRBV5-1	few	TRBJ1-2	CASSQTGSLTYGYTF	TGCGCCAGCAGCCAAACAGGTTCCCTAACCTATGGCTACACCTTC
.	TRBV5-4	.	TRBJ2-3	CASSLASTDTQYF	TGTGCCAGCAGCTTGGCTAGCACAGATACGCAGTATTTT
.	TRBV5-1	.	TRBJ2-1	CASSLAFDEQFF	TGCGCCAGCAGCTTGGCCTTTGATGAGCAGTTCTTC